This T cell receptor beta chain derives from a study of blood T cell repertoires in COVID-19. Study details: Samples representing acute and convalescent COVID-19 were sourced from the United States, Italy and Spain. T cells, B-cell-depleted T cells, or PBMCs supplied cDNA or gDNA.

J lost 4 bases, V lost 3 bases, and 11 bases had no gene match. The CDR3 covers 16 residues. Germline assignment: CDR1 MGHRA and CDR2 YSYEKL. Per the original methods: It was from reference gene primer amplification that nucleated cell counts were estimated. Profiling relied on immunoSEQ multiplex PCR, and the TCRdb table lists in-frame clones only, not all of them. D and trimming come from the DNA, and the V and J calls and clone size come from that table. The sample includes 200,000 to 300,000 clones, around 90% of them seen just once. A Seattle source enrolled patients during active infection and followed them longitudinally. This clone appeared a single time.

The chain is built from TRBV4-1 and TRBJ1-2; TRBD1 matches at 7 bases. The source material was peripheral blood. This TCR was sampled from a man aged 25-45 years with COVID-19, enrolled during active disease. The CDR3 nucleotides are TGCGCCAGCAGCCATGGGTTCTCAGGGGGTCCCTATGGCTACACCTTC. Encoded protein: CASSHGFSGGPYGYTF.